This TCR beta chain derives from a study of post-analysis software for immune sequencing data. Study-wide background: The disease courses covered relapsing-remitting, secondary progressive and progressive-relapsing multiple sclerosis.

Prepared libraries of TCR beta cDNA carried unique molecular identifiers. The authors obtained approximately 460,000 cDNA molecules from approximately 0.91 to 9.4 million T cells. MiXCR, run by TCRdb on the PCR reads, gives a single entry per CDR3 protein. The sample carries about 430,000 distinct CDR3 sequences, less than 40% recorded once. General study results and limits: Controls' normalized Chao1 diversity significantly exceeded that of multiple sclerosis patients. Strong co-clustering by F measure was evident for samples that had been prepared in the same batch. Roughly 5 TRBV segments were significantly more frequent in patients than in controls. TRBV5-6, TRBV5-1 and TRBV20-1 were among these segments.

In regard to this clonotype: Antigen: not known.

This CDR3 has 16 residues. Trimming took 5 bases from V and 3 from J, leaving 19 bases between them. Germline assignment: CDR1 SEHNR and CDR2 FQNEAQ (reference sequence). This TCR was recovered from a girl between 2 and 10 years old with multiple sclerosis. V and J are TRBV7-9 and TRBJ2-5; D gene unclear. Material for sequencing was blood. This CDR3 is CASSHAKSVAKETQYF. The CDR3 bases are TGTGCCAGCAGCCACGCTAAGTCGGTAGCCAAAGAGACCCAGTACTTC.